A selection of T cell receptor beta chains follows, all from one sample in a study of shared clonotypes between healthy human individuals. Only in-frame clones appear in the TCRdb table, and some are missing; sequencing was by immunoSEQ multiplex PCR. Of millions of clones in the sample, 93% are singletons; the top ten hold 0.39%. Input material: naive CD4+ T cells from PBMCs. These receptors were taken from a man younger than 35 in good health. Some clones in this sample may be carry-over from other donors' samples. Both conserved end residues are part of each CDR3. The order of the fields is clone size, D gene, J gene, V gene, CDR3 DNA, CDR3 protein. A D gene is named only where the DNA matches it firmly. Expanded clones get a size class; other rows say once, few or many, or leave the size out.

NA | NA | TRBJ2-3 | TRBV7-2 | TGTGCCAGCAGCTTTGGCGATACGCAGTATTTT | CASSFGDTQYF
NA | NA | TRBJ2-7 | TRBV12-2 | TGTGCAAGTCGCTTAGATGCGACAGGGGACGAGCAGTACTTC | CASRLDATGDEQYF
NA | TRBD1 | TRBJ2-7 | TRBV27 | TGTGCCACTTCGAGGACAGGGAACTACGAGCAGTACTTC | CATSRTGNYEQYF
NA | NA | TRBJ1-1 | TRBV4-2 | TGTGCCAGCAATATCGGGACACCGAACACTGAAGCTTTCTTT | CASNIGTPNTEAFF
NA | NA | TRBJ2-7 | TRBV6-1 | TGTGCCAGCACCATACAGGGATCCTACGAGCAGTACTTC | CASTIQGSYEQYF
NA | NA | TRBJ2-6 | TRBV5-1 | TGCGCCAGCAGGAGGACAGAGACGTCTGGGGCCAACGTCCTGACTTTC | CASRRTETSGANVLTF
NA | TRBD2 | TRBJ2-3 | TRBV7-9 | TGTGCCAGCAGCCGGACTAGCGGGATCACAGATACGCAGTATTTT | CASSRTSGITDTQYF
NA | NA | TRBJ2-7 | TRBV7-9 | TGTGCCAGCAGCGAAAGGACGGTATCCTACGAGCAGTACTTC | CASSERTVSYEQYF
NA | NA | TRBJ1-4 | TRBV11-2 | TGTGCCAGCAGCCCACCAGGGTTAAATGAAAAACTGTTTTTT | CASSPPGLNEKLFF
NA | NA | TRBJ1-5 | TRBV10-3 | TGTGCCATCAGCTCGTGGGGACACACTGGGGACCAGCCCCAGCATTTT | CAISSWGHTGDQPQHF
NA | NA | TRBJ1-6 | TRBV4-1 | TGCGCCAGCAGCCAAGACGTTTACGGGCGTTCACCCCTCCACTTT | CASSQDVYGRSPLHF
NA | NA | TRBJ1-1 | TRBV14 | TGTGCCAGCAGCCAATCACTAAACACTGAAGCTTTCTTT | CASSQSLNTEAFF
few | NA | TRBJ1-1 | TRBV6-1 | TGTGCCAGCAGTGAAGGGGGTTGGAACACTGAAGCTTTCTTT | CASSEGGWNTEAFF
NA | NA | TRBJ2-1 | TRBV5-6 | TGTGCCAGCAGCTTTGTGGCGGGTCGATCCTACAATGAGCAGTTCTTC | CASSFVAGRSYNEQFF
NA | TRBD2 | TRBJ2-1 | TRBV11-2 | TGTGCCAGCAGCCCAGGGACTAGCGGAGACTCCTACAATGAGCAGTTCTTC | CASSPGTSGDSYNEQFF
NA | NA | TRBJ1-1 | TRBV28 | TGTGCCAGCAGCCCACGGTTCCCCACTGAAGCTTTCTTT | CASSPRFPTEAFF
NA | TRBD1 | TRBJ1-2 | TRBV5-8 | TGTGCCAGCAGCTCGAGAGACAGGGGTGGCTACACCTTC | CASSSRDRGGYTF
NA | NA | TRBJ2-6 | TRBV13 | TGTGCCAGCAGCTTACCACCCCAGGGCTCTGGGGCCAACGTCCTGACTTTC | CASSLPPQGSGANVLTF
NA | NA | TRBJ2-3 | TRBV9 | TGTGCCAGCAGCGTAGCTATAGGCGACAGTTACTATACGCAGTATTTT | CASSVAIGDSYYTQYF
NA | TRBD2 | TRBJ2-2 | TRBV18 | TGTGCCAGCTCACCACTACTAGCGGGGGGCCCCCCCCCGAACACCGGGGAGCTGTTTTTT | CASSPLLAGGPPPNTGELFF
NA | NA | TRBJ1-3 | TRBV6-6 | TGTGCCAGCAGTTACCGGCAGGTTAGGGACACCATATATTTT | CASSYRQVRDTIYF
NA | NA | TRBJ2-7 | TRBV6-5 | TGTGCCAGCACCTCCTGGGGAGAAGGCGAGCAGTACTTC | CASTSWGEGEQYF
NA | NA | TRBJ2-3 | TRBV19 | TGTGCCAGTAACGACCGCCCAGGTGTCGATACGCAGTATTTT | CASNDRPGVDTQYF
few | NA | TRBJ1-5 | TRBV30 | TGTGCCTGGAGTGGGGGGGAAGGCCAGCCCCAGCATTTT | CAWSGGEGQPQHF
NA | NA | TRBJ2-7 | TRBV10-3 | TGTGCCATCTCAGAGGAACAGTACTACGAGCAGTACTTC | CAISEEQYYEQYF
NA | NA | TRBJ2-4 | TRBV11-2 | TGTGCCAGCAGCCCCCAACTAGCCAAAAACATTCAGTACTTC | CASSPQLAKNIQYF
NA | TRBD2 | TRBJ2-7 | TRBV11-1 | TGTGCCAGCAGCTTCAGCGGGAACTCCTACGAGCAGTACTTC | CASSFSGNSYEQYF
few | TRBD2 | TRBJ2-5 | TRBV5-1 | TGCGCCAGCAGCCCCGGGACTAGCGGCCAAGAGACCCAGTACTTC | CASSPGTSGQETQYF
NA | NA | TRBJ2-3 | TRBV27 | TGTGCCAGCAGTTTCCGACGTAGCACAGATACGCAGTATTTT | CASSFRRSTDTQYF
NA | NA | TRBJ2-2 | TRBV28 | TGTGCCAGCAGTATGGGACGGGGGCTCACCGGGGAGCTGTTTTTT | CASSMGRGLTGELFF
once | TRBD2 | TRBJ2-7 | TRBV18 | TGTGCCAGCTCACCACTTGGACTAGCGGGAGTCATGGGCGAGCAGTACTTC | CASSPLGLAGVMGEQYF
NA | NA | TRBJ2-7 | TRBV5-1 | TGCGCCAGCAGCCTGGAGCGGGGGACAGGGCCCTACGAGCAGTACTTC | CASSLERGTGPYEQYF
NA | TRBD2 | TRBJ2-1 | TRBV28 | TGTGCCAGCAGCCCGACTAGCGGGAGGGTGGGTGAGCAGTTCTTC | CASSPTSGRVGEQFF
NA | NA | TRBJ1-2 | TRBV21-1 | TGTGCCAGCAGCATCCTTTTTAGGGGGCAATATGGCTACACCTTC | CASSILFRGQYGYTF
NA | NA | TRBJ2-6 | TRBV18 | TGTGCCAGCTCACCGTTGTTGTGGGGGGCGCTCGGGGCCAACGTCCTGACTTTC | CASSPLLWGALGANVLTF
NA | NA | TRBJ2-1 | TRBV11-2 | TGTGCCAGCAGCCGAGTTGGTGAGCAGTTCTTC | CASSRVGEQFF
NA | NA | TRBJ2-1 | TRBV2 | TGTGCCAGCAGTTCAAGCGGTAGCTCCTACAATGAGCAGTTCTTC | CASSSSGSSYNEQFF
NA | TRBD2 | TRBJ2-7 | TRBV15 | TGTGCCACCAGCAGGACCGGACTAGCGGGAGAGATCCCCTACGAGCAGTACTTC | CATSRTGLAGEIPYEQYF